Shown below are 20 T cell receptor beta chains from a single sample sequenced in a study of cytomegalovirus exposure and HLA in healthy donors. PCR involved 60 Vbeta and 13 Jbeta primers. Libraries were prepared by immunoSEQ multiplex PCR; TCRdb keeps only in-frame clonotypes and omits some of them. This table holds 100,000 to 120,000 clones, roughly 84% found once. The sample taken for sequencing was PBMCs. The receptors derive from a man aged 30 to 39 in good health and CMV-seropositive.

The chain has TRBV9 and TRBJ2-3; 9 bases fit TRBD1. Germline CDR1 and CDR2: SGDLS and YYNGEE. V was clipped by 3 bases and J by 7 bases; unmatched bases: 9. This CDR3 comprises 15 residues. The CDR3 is CASSEGGQGGYTQYF. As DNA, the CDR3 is TGTGCCAGCAGCGAGGGGGGACAGGGAGGATATACGCAGTATTTT.

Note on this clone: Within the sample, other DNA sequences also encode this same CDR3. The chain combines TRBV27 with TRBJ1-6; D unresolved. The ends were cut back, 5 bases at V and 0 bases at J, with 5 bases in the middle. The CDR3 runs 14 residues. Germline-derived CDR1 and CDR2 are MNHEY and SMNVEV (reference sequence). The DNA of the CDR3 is TGTGCCAGCAGTCTCAGCTCCTATAATTCACCCCTCCACTTT. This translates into CASSLSSYNSPLHF.

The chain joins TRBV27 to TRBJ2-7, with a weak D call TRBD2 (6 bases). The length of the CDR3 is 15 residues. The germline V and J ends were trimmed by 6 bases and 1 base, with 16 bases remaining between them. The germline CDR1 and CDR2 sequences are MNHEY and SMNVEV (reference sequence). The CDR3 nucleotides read TGTGCCAGCAGCCCGACCGGGACTCCTTCCTACGAGCAGTACTTC. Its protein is CASSPTGTPSYEQYF.

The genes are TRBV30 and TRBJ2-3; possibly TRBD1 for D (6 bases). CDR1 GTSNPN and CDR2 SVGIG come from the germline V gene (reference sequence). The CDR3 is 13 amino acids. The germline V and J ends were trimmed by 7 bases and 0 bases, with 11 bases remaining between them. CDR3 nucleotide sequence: TGTGCCTCAACAGGGAAAAGCACAGATACGCAGTATTTT. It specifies CASTGKSTDTQYF.

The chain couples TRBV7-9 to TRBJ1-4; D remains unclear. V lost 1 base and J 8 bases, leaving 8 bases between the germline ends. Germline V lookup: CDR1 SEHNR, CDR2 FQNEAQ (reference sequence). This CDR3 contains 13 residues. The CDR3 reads CASSLGTDEKLFF. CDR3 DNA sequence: TGTGCCAGCAGCTTAGGAACAGACGAAAAACTGTTTTTT. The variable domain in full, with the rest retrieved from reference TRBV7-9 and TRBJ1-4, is DTGVSQNPRHKITKRGQNVTFRCDPISEHNRLYWYRQTLGQGPEFLTYFQNEAQLEKSRLLSDRFSAERPKGSFSTLEIQRTEQGDSAMYLCASSLGTDEKLFFGSGTQLSVL.

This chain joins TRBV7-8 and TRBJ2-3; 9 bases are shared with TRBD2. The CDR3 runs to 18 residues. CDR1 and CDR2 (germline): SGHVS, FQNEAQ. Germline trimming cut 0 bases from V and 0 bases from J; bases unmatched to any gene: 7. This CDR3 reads CASSLASGGPPSTDTQYF. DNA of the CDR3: TGTGCCAGCAGCTTAGCTAGCGGGGGCCCCCCAAGCACAGATACGCAGTATTTT.

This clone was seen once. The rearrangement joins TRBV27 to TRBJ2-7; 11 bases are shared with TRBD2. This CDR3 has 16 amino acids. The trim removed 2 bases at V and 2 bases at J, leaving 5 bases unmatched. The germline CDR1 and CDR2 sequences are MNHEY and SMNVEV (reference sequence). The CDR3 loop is CASSLHRLAGPYEQYF. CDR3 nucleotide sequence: TGTGCCAGCAGTTTACATCGACTAGCGGGGCCCTACGAGCAGTACTTC.

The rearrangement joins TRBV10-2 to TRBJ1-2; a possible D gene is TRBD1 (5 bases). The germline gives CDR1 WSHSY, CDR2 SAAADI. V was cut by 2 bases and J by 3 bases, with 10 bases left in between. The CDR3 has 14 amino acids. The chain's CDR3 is CASSEGRAYYGYTF. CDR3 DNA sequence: TGCGCCAGCAGTGAGGGCAGGGCGTACTATGGCTACACCTTC.

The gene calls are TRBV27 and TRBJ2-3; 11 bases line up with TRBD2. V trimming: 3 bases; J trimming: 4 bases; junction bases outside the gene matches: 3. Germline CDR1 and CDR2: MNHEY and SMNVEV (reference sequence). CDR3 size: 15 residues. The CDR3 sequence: CASSLNSGGADTQYF. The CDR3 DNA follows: TGTGCCAGCAGTTTGAATAGCGGGGGGGCAGATACGCAGTATTTT.

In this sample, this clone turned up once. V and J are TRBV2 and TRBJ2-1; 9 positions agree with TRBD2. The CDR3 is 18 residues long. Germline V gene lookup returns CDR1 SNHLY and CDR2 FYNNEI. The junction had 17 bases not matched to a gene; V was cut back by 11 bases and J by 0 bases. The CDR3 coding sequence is TGTGCCGTAAACGGTAGAAAGCGGGGGGAGAGCTCCTACAATGAGCAGTTCTTC. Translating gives CAVNGRKRGESSYNEQFF.

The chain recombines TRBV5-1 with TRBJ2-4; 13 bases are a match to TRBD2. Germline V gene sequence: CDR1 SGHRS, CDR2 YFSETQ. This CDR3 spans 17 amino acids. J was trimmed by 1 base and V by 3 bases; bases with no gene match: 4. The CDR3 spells CASSWATSGGAKNIQYF. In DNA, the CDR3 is TGCGCCAGCAGCTGGGCGACTAGCGGGGGGGCCAAAAACATTCAGTACTTC.

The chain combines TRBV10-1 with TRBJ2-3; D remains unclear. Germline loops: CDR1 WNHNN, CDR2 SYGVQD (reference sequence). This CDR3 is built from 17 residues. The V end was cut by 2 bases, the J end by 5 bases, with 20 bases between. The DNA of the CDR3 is TGCGCCAGCAGTGAGGACCAGATCAACAGAAGAGAAGATACGCAGTATTTT. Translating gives CASSEDQINRREDTQYF.

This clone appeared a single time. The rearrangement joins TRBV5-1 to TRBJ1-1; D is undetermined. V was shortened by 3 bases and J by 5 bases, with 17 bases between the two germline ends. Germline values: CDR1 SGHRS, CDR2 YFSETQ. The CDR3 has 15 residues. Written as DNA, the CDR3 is TGCGCCAGCAGCTCCCGACCCGACTTTACAACTGAAGCTTTCTTT. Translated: CASSSRPDFTTEAFF.

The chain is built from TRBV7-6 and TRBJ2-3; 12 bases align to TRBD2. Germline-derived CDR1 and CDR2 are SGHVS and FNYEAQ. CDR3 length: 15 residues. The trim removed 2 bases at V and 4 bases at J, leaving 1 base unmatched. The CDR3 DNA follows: TGTGCCAGCAGCTTACTAGCGGGGGGGCCAGATACGCAGTATTTT. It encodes CASSLLAGGPDTQYF.

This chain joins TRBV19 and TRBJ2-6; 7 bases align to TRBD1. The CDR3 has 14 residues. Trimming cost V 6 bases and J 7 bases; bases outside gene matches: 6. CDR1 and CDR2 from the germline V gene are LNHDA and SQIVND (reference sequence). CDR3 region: CASRPGQIANVLTF. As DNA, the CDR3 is TGTGCCAGTAGGCCGGGACAGATAGCCAACGTCCTGACTTTC. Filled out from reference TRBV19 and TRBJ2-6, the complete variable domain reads DGGITQSPKYLFRKEGQNVTLSCEQNLNHDAMYWYRQDPGQGLRLIYYSQIVNDFQKGDIAEGYSVSREKKESFPLTVTSAQKNPTAFYLCASRPGQIANVLTFGAGSRLTVL.

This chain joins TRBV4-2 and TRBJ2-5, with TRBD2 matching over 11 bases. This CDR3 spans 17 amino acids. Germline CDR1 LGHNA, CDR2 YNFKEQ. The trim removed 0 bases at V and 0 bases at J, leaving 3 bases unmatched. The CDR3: CASSQDLAGGHQETQYF. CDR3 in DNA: TGTGCCAGCAGCCAAGATCTAGCGGGGGGCCACCAAGAGACCCAGTACTTC.

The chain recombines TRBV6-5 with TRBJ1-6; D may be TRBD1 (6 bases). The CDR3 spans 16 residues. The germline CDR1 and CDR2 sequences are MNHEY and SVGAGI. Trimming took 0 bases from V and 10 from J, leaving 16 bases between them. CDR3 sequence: CASSYSPDPGTSPLHF. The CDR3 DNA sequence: TGTGCCAGCAGTTACTCGCCGGATCCAGGGACATCACCCCTCCACTTT.

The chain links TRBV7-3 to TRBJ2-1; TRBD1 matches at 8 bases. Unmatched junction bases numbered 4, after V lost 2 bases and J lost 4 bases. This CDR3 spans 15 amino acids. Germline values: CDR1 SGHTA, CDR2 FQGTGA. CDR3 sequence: CASSLQGAQYNEQFF. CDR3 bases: TGTGCCAGCAGCTTACAGGGGGCACAGTACAATGAGCAGTTCTTC.

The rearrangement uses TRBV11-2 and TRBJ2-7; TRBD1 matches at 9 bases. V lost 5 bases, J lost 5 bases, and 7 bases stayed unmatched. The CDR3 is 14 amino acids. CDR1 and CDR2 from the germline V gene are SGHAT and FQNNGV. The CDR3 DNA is TGTGCCAGCAGCCTCGGGACAGGGAATAACGAGCAGTACTTC. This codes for CASSLGTGNNEQYF.

CDR3 DNA sequence: TGCGCCAGCAGCTCATCGGGACAGAGCTACGAGCAGTACTTC. As protein: CASSSSGQSYEQYF. The rearrangement links TRBV5-1 to TRBJ2-7; 7 bases are shared with TRBD1. V lost 3 bases and J lost 3; bases outside the gene matches: 6. From germline, CDR1 is SGHRS and CDR2 YFSETQ. This CDR3 has 14 amino acids.